These T cell receptor beta chains were read from a single sample in a study of circulating tumor DNA in untreated peripheral T-cell lymphoma. TCRdb keeps only in-frame clones here, not all; method: immunoSEQ multiplex PCR. Among 6,000 to 7,500 clones listed, around 74% were seen once. Sequenced material: tumor tissue. The receptors were gathered from a human donor with peripheral T-cell lymphoma. CDR3s leave out the opening cysteine and the closing phenylalanine or tryptophan. The order of the fields is J gene, V gene, CDR3 protein.

TRBJ1-4 TRBV25-1 ASSIGTNEKLF
TRBJ1-1 TRBV6-8 ASRFRGGSTEAF
TRBJ1-1 TRBV18 ASSPLKENTEAF
TRBJ1-5 TRBV28 ASSLGTSNQPQH
TRBJ2-1 TRBV28 ASSFTGARNEQF
TRBJ2-5 TRBV9 ASRTTGGARGETQY
TRBJ1-1 TRBV29-1 SVEVTSAEAF
TRBJ2-1 TRBV11-3 ASSPGMFRASGIDEQF
TRBJ2-7 TRBV6-8 ASSLSRSYEQY
TRBJ1-5 TRBV19 ASTGQGANSNQPQH
TRBJ1-3 TRBV28 ASSSEPNGNTIY
TRBJ2-2 TRBV18 ASSSLGPGELF
TRBJ1-1 TRBV19 ASSIPSWSNTEAF
TRBJ2-5 TRBV11-1 ASSLGGRLGETQY
TRBJ1-3 TRBV6-8 ASRTNSGNTIY
TRBJ2-7 TRBV19 ASSLRQGYEQY
TRBJ2-4 TRBV15 ATSTGTPGNIQY
TRBJ2-5 TRBV19 ASSMNGHNGETQY
TRBJ2-2 TRBV28 ASSFLGRNTGELF
TRBJ1-2 TRBV5-1 ASSQTSGYYGYT
TRBJ2-3 TRBV12-5 ASTLTGDTQY
TRBJ1-2 TRBV11-1 ASSPGDQPLPRGYT
TRBJ1-5 TRBV29-1 SVERGQGEPQH
TRBJ2-1 TRBV19 ASTSGNSEQF
TRBJ1-3 TRBV11-3 ASSSGPGVGNTIY
TRBJ1-2 TRBV5-1 ASSLAGGADGYT
TRBJ1-5 TRBV30 AWSAGGGWSNQPQH
TRBJ1-1 TRBV2 ASSVVRGQTEAF
TRBJ2-5 TRBV19 ASSREQGTSGGGTQY
TRBJ2-2 TRBV19 ASSKAQGVGTGELF
TRBJ1-1 TRBV11-3 ASSDTTGGNTEAF
TRBJ2-3 TRBV10-2 ASRSGGPPGPDTQY
TRBJ1-2 TRBV19 ASSIPGTRYGYT
TRBJ2-1 TRBV28 ASSLSSTGNEQF
TRBJ1-5 TRBV28 ASRKTGGAGNQPQH
TRBJ2-4 TRBV6-8 ASSYEATTWY
TRBJ1-4 TRBV28 ASSSTGGDEKLF
TRBJ2-7 TRBV15 ATSRDQAGGYEQY
TRBJ2-1 TRBV5-1 ASSLNRAISYNEQF
TRBJ1-5 TRBV28 ASSLIGERQPQH
TRBJ2-3 TRBV29-1 SALGTGGRGVIDTQY
TRBJ2-7 TRBV19 ASSREGRGYEQY
TRBJ2-7 TRBV11-3 ASSLGLAGVHEQY
TRBJ2-7 TRBV4-1 ASSQDSVTYEQY
TRBJ2-1 TRBV6-8 AIRGQGGDNEQF
TRBJ1-2 TRBV6-8 ASSRGPLANYGYT
TRBJ2-7 TRBV6-9 ASSAGQSSYEQY